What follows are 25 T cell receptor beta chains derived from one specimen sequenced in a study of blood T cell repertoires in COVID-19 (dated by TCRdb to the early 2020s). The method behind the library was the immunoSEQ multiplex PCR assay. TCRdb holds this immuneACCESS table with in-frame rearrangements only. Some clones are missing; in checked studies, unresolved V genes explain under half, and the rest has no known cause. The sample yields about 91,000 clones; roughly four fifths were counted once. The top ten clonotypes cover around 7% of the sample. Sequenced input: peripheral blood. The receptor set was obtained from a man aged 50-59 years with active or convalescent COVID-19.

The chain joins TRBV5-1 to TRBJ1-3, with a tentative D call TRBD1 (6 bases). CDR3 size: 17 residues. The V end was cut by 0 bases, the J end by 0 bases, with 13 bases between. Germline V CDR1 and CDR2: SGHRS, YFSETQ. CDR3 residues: CASSLGPQGISGNTIYF. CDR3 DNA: TGCGCCAGCAGCTTGGGTCCCCAGGGGATCTCTGGAAACACCATATATTTT.

The CDR3: CASSLMQGAGVNEKLFF. The CDR3 DNA follows: TGTGCCAGCAGCTTGATGCAGGGGGCAGGGGTTAATGAAAAACTGTTTTTT. This rearrangement joins TRBV5-4 to TRBJ1-4; TRBD1 matches 8 bases. V lost 1 base, J lost 4 bases, and 9 bases stayed unmatched. CDR3 size: 17 residues. The germline CDR1 and CDR2 sequences are SGHNT and YYREEE (reference sequence). Full variable domain (rest looked up from reference TRBV5-4 and TRBJ1-4): ETGVTQSPTHLIKTRGQQVTLRCSSQSGHNTVSWYQQALGQGPQFIFQYYREEENGRGNFPPRFSGLQFPNYSSELNVNALELDDSALYLCASSLMQGAGVNEKLFFGSGTQLSVL.

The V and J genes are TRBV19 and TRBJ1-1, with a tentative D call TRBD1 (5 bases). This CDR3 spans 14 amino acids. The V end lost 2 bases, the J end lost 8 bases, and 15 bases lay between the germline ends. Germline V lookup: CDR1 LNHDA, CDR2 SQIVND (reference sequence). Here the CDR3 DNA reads TGTGCCAGTAGTATAAAGGGAGGGGTGCGGGAAGCTTTCTTT. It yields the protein CASSIKGGVREAFF.

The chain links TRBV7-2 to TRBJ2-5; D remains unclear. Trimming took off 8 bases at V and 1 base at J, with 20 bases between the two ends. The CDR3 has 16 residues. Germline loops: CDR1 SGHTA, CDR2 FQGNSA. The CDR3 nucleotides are TGTGCCAGCCCCCCAACGAGGCCTAGGAGCCAAGAGACCCAGTACTTC. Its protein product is CASPPTRPRSQETQYF.

The CDR3 DNA reads TGTGCCAGTAGATTCCCGAGCTCTGGGGCCAACGTCCTGACTTTC. Encoded protein: CASRFPSSGANVLTF. The chain combines TRBV19 with TRBJ2-6; no reliable D call. The CDR3 spans 15 residues. Germline V gene sequence: CDR1 LNHDA, CDR2 SQIVND (reference sequence). Deletions cut 6 bases from V and 0 bases from J, with 9 bases between.

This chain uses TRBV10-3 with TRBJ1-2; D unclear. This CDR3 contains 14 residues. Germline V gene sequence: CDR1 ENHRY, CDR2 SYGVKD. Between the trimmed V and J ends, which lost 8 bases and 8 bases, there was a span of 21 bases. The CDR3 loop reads CAIWSGEGMGGYTF. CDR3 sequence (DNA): TGTGCCATCTGGTCCGGGGAAGGTATGGGAGGCTACACCTTC.

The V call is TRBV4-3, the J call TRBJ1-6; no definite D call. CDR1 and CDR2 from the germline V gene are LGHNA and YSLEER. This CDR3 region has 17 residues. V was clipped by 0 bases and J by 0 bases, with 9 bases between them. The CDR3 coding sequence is TGCGCCAGCAGCCAAGATGGCGGGTACTCCTATAATTCACCCCTCCACTTT. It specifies CASSQDGGYSYNSPLHF.

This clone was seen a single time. Here the CDR3 reads CASHDRGTQETQYF. In DNA form, the CDR3 reads TGTGCCAGCCACGACAGGGGAACCCAAGAGACCCAGTACTTC. The chain is built from TRBV25-1 and TRBJ2-5, with TRBD1 matching over 8 bases. This CDR3 contains 14 residues. The germline V gene has CDR1 MGHDK and CDR2 SYGVNS. V dropped 8 bases and J dropped 1; count of bases not matched to a gene: 6.

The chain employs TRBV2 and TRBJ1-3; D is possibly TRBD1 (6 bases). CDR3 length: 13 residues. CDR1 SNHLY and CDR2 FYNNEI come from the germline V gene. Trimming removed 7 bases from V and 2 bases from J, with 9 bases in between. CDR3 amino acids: CASTTGTGNTIYF. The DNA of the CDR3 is TGTGCCAGCACTACAGGGACTGGAAACACCATATATTTT.

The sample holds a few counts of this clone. The chain's CDR3 is CASSQEGQSSGANVLTF. DNA for the CDR3: TGCGCCAGCAGCCAAGAGGGCCAAAGCTCTGGGGCCAACGTCCTGACTTTC. V gene TRBV4-3 combines with J gene TRBJ2-6; no clear D. Germline V gives CDR1 LGHNA, CDR2 YSLEER. The CDR3 covers 17 residues. Trimming took off 0 bases at V and 0 bases at J, with 9 bases between the two ends.

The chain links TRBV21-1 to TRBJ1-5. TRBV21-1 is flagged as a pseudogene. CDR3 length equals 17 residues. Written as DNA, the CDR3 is TGTGCCAGCAGCAACTGCGGGAGAGGACCGGGCAATCAGCCCCAGCATTTT. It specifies CASSNCGRGPGNQPQHF.

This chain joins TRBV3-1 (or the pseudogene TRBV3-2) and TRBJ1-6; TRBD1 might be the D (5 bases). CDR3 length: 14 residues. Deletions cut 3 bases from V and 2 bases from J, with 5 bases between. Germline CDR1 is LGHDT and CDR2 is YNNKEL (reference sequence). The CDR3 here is CASSQTAYNSPLHF. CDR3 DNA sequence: TGTGCCAGCAGCCAGACAGCCTATAATTCACCCCTCCACTTT.

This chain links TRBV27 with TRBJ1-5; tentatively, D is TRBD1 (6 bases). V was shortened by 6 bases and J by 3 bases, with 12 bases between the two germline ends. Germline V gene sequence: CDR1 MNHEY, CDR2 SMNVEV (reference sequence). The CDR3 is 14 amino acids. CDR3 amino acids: CASRFGGYNQPQHF. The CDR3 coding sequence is TGTGCCAGCAGGTTTGGGGGCTACAATCAGCCCCAGCATTTT.

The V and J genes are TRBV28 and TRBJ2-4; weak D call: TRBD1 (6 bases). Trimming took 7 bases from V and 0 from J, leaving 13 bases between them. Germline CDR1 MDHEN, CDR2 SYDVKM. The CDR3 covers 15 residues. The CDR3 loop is CASTPGVVAKNIQYF. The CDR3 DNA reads TGTGCCAGCACCCCAGGGGTGGTAGCCAAAAACATTCAGTACTTC.

CDR3 nucleotides: TGTGCCAGCAGTCCCCCGGACATCACTCGGGTCGCTTTCTTT. The encoded protein is CASSPPDITRVAFF. The V gene is TRBV28, the J gene TRBJ1-1, with a tentative D call TRBD1 (5 bases). The germline V and J ends were trimmed by 5 bases and 11 bases, with 21 bases remaining between them. From germline, CDR1 is MDHEN and CDR2 SYDVKM. The CDR3 loop spans 14 amino acids.

The CDR3 loop is CASSLFPGETQYF. The DNA of the CDR3 is TGCGCCAGCAGCTTGTTTCCGGGGGAGACCCAGTACTTC. The chain combines TRBV5-1 with TRBJ2-5, with D tentatively TRBD2 (5 bases). The CDR3 is 13 residues long. Trimming stripped 1 base from V and 5 bases from J, with 9 bases between. Germline CDR1 and CDR2: SGHRS and YFSETQ.

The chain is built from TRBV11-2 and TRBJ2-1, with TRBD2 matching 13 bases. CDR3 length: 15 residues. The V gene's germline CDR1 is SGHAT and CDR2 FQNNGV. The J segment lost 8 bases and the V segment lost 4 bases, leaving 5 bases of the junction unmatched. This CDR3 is CASSSRLAGGDEQFF. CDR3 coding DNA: TGTGCCAGCAGCTCACGACTAGCGGGGGGAGATGAGCAGTTCTTC.

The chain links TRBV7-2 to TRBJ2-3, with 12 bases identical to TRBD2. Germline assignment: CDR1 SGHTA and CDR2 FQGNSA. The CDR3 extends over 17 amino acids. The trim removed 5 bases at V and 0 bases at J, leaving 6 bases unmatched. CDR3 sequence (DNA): TGTGCCAGCAGCACCGGACTAGCGGGAACGAGCACAGATACGCAGTATTTT. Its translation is CASSTGLAGTSTDTQYF.

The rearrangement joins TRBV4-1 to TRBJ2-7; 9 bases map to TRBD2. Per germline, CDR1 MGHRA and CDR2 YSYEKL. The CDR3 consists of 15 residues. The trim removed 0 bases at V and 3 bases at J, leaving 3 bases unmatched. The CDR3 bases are TGCGCCAGCAGCCAAGAGGCTAGCGGGAACTACGAGCAGTACGTC. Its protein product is CASSQEASGNYEQYV.

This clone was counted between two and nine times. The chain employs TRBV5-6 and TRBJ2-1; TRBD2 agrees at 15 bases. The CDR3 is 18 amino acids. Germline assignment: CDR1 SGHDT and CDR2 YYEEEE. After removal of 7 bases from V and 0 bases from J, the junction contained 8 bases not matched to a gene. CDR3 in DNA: TGTGCCAGCTATCCCGGGACTAGCGGGGGGAGCTCCTACAATGAGCAGTTCTTC. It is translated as CASYPGTSGGSSYNEQFF.

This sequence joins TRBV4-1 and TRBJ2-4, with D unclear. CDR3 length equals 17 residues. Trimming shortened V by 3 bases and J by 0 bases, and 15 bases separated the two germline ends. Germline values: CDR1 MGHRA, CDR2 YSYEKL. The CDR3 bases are TGCGCCAGCAGCCAGCCCTCGGGTTTTCTAGCCAAAAACATTCAGTACTTC. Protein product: CASSQPSGFLAKNIQYF.

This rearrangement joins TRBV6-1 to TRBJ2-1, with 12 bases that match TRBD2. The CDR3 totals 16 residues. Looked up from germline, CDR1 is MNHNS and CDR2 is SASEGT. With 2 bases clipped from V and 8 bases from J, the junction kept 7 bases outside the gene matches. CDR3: CASSEFSSGGADEQFF. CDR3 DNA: TGTGCCAGCAGTGAATTCTCTAGCGGGGGGGCTGATGAGCAGTTCTTC.

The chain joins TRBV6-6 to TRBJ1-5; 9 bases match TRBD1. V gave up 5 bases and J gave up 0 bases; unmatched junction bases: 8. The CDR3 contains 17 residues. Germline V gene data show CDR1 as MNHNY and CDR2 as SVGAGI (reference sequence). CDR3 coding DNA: TGTGCCAGCAGTCGCGGGACAGGGCAAAATAGCAATCAGCCCCAGCATTTT. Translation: CASSRGTGQNSNQPQHF.

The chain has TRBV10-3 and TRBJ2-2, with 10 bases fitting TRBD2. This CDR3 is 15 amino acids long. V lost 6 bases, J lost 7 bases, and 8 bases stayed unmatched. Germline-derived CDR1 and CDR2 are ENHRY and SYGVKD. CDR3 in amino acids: CAISSSGGAFGELFF. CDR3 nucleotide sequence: TGTGCCATCAGCTCCAGCGGGGGGGCCTTCGGGGAGCTGTTTTTT.

CDR3 amino acids: CASSLDSPVEGYTF. CDR3 sequence (DNA): TGTGCCAGCAGCTTGGACAGCCCGGTGGAAGGCTACACCTTC. The chain carries TRBV5-8 and TRBJ1-2; no reliable D call. With 0 bases removed from V and 8 bases from J, the gap between germline ends came to 14 bases. The CDR3 has 14 amino acids. Germline V gives CDR1 SGHTS, CDR2 YDEGEE.